This TCR beta chain was recovered during a study of T cell repertoires in cytomegalovirus infection. Study at large: Shared public TCR beta signatures pointed to both CMV infection and a matching HLA type. General study results and limits: HLA-C-restricted CMV clonotypes gave the most frequent clonotype in two of eight donors. Carriers of CMV plus the relevant HLA were identified by cumulative public TCR beta family frequency.

With regard to this clonotype: Its antigen is not identified.

One entry per CDR3 protein results from TCRdb running MiXCR on the reads. The data contain a few hundred thousand distinct CDR3 sequences, about a sixth of them seen just once; the ten biggest clones take up about half. CDR1 and CDR2 from the germline V gene are MGHRA and YSYEKL. This CDR3 has 15 amino acids. V was clipped by 1 base and J by 2 bases, with 11 bases between them. The sample consisted of CD8+ T cells from PBMCs. The chain couples TRBV4-1 to TRBJ1-2, with D unclear. The source is a human donor in good health (CMV status not recorded). Some clones in this sample may be carry-over from other donors' samples. DNA of the CDR3: TGCGCCAGCAGCCAAGTTCTGGGTGGGAACTATGGCTACACCTTC. Protein: CASSQVLGGNYGYTF.